The 32 T cell receptor beta chains in this list originate from one sample, sequenced in a study of regulatory T cells in long-lasting Graves disease. iRepertoire HTBI primers and Arm-PCR of CDR3 regions built TCR beta libraries. TCRdb re-called the multiplex PCR reads through MiXCR, storing one row per CDR3 protein. Seen here are about 470,000 distinct CDR3 sequences, 14% to 15% observed once, and the top ten hold over 15%. Regarding time point: newly diagnosed GD, antithyroid drugs for less than 3 months. The TCR library was prepared using RNA isolated from PBMCs. Separately, the same data were catalogued under a study of T cells in Graves' hyperthyroidism and ophthalmopathy.

Specimen: peripheral blood mononuclear cells (PBMCs), collected at new diagnosis, from a patient treated with antithyroid drugs. These receptors all stem from a woman in her thirties with Graves disease.

In this sample, this clonotype turned up a few times. CDR3 residues: CASSPPPGLGNYEQYF. The CDR3, as DNA: TGTGCCAGCAGTCCTCCCCCGGGACTAGGAAATTACGAGCAGTACTTC. V is TRBV6-1 and J is TRBJ2-7, with 8 bases fitting TRBD2. The V gene end was trimmed by 5 bases and the J gene end by 4 bases; junction bases not matched to a gene: 13. The CDR3 runs to 16 residues. CDR1 and CDR2 (germline): MNHNS, SASEGT.

This clonotype was detected only a few times. The chain uses TRBV7-8 and TRBJ2-7; 9 nucleotides match TRBD2. Unmatched junction bases numbered 8, after V lost 3 bases and J lost 2 bases. CDR1 is SGHVS and CDR2 is FQNEAQ in the germline V gene. The CDR3 has 16 amino acids. CDR3 sequence: CASSFGLAGPAYEQYF. DNA for the CDR3: TGTGCCAGCAGCTTCGGGCTAGCGGGGCCCGCCTACGAGCAGTACTTC.

CDR3 sequence (DNA): TGTGCCAGCAGTTCAGCCGGGACAGGAGATGGCTACACCTTC. The encoded protein is CASSSAGTGDGYTF. This chain connects TRBV27 to TRBJ1-2; TRBD1 matches 8 bases. V dropped 4 bases and J dropped 6; count of bases not matched to a gene: 7. Germline V CDR1 and CDR2: MNHEY, SMNVEV (reference sequence). The CDR3 totals 14 residues.

To note about this clonotype: Since a much larger clone is just one base distant, this may be a read error. This chain uses TRBV12-3 or TRBV12-4 with TRBJ2-5, with D unresolved. CDR3 size: 14 residues. CDR3 DNA: TGTGCCAGCAGTCCTCGTAACCTGCAAGAGACCAAGTACTTC. The encoded protein is CASSPRNLQETKYF.

This clonotype was picked up a small number of times. V is TRBV4-1 and J is TRBJ2-1; 8 bases line up with TRBD2. The J segment lost 3 bases and the V segment lost 0 bases, leaving 4 bases of the junction unmatched. CDR1 is MGHRA and CDR2 is YSYEKL in the germline V gene. The CDR3 has 16 amino acids. CDR3 amino acids: CASSQESSGFYNEQFF. CDR3 DNA sequence: TGCGCCAGCAGCCAAGAGTCTAGCGGGTTCTACAATGAGCAGTTCTTC.

There are a few counts of this clonotype. The rearrangement uses TRBV29-1 and TRBJ2-2; D gene unclear. The V gene lost 8 bases and the J gene lost 8 bases, with 12 bases spanning the gap. The V gene's germline CDR1 is SQVTM and CDR2 ANQGSEA. The CDR3 is made up of 11 amino acids. CDR3 protein: CSIRLSGELFF. Here the CDR3 DNA reads TGCAGCATACGCCTGAGTGGGGAGCTGTTTTTT.

Ten or more counts support this clonotype. V usage is TRBV5-1 and J usage is TRBJ2-2; 11 nucleotides agree with TRBD2. This CDR3 has 17 residues. The junction had 6 bases not matched to a gene; V was cut back by 2 bases and J by 3 bases. CDR1 is SGHRS, CDR2 YFSETQ, per germline. CDR3 DNA: TGCGCCAGCAGCTTTACCGGGACTAGCGGTTACACCGGGGAGCTGTTTTTT. Its translation is CASSFTGTSGYTGELFF. Drawing the rest from reference TRBV5-1 and TRBJ2-2, the complete variable domain is KAGVTQTPRYLIKTRGQQVTLSCSPISGHRSVSWYQQTPGQGLQFLFEYFSETQRNKGNFPGRFSGRQFSNSRSEMNVSTLELGDSALYLCASSFTGTSGYTGELFFGEGSRLTVL.

This clonotype has ten or more counts. This chain uses TRBV20-1 with TRBJ2-1; 11 bases align to TRBD2. In germline, CDR1 is DFQATT, CDR2 SNEGSKA (reference sequence). With V trimmed by 6 bases and J by 12 bases, 19 bases remained unmatched. This CDR3 region has 16 residues. For the CDR3, the DNA is TGCAGTGCAAAGCTAGCGGGAGGACGAAGGGGGGGAGTGCAGTTCTTC. Amino acids: CSAKLAGGRRGGVQFF.

This clonotype was counted many times. The rearrangement joins TRBV12-3 or TRBV12-4 to TRBJ2-7; D is perhaps TRBD1 or TRBD2 (5 bases each). Trimming pared 3 bases from V and 6 bases from J, leaving 12 bases between. The CDR3 is made up of 13 amino acids. The CDR3 DNA reads as TGTGCCAGCAGTTTTGGGGGTCCGGGCGAGCAGTACTTC. Its translation is CASSFGGPGEQYF.

This clonotype was found a few times. The J gene is TRBJ2-7, the V gene TRBV19, with 10 bases that match TRBD1. Trimming cost V 1 base and J 3 bases; bases outside gene matches: 3. This CDR3 is 15 amino acids long. Germline V gives CDR1 LNHDA, CDR2 SQIVND (reference sequence). The CDR3 loop is CASSIGGQGYYEQYF. The CDR3 nucleotides are TGTGCCAGTAGTATAGGGGGACAGGGGTACTACGAGCAGTACTTC.

The sample holds many counts of this clonotype. The chain links TRBV20-1 to TRBJ2-7, with TRBD2 matching over 9 bases. This CDR3 is built from 16 residues. Germline assignment: CDR1 DFQATT and CDR2 SNEGSKA (reference sequence). V shed 3 bases and J 6 bases; nucleotides not matched to a gene: 15. CDR3 region: CSARRSAGGPLGEQYF. For the CDR3, the DNA is TGCAGTGCTAGGAGATCGGCGGGAGGGCCCTTAGGCGAGCAGTACTTC.

Concerning this clonotype itself: The final CDR3 position lacks the conserved phenylalanine or tryptophan, pointing to a likely read error. This chain links TRBV5-1 with TRBJ2-1; 12 bases agree with TRBD1. This CDR3 has 16 amino acids. Per the germline V gene, CDR1 is SGHRS and CDR2 is YFSETQ. Losses at the gene ends were 0 bases for V and 8 bases for J; bases not matched to a gene: 6. The DNA of the CDR3 is TGCGCCAGCAGCTTGGTACGGGGACAGGGGGCCGATGAGCAGTTCTCC. Its protein product is CASSLVRGQGADEQFS.

This clonotype was recorded at least ten times. The chain is built from TRBV28 and TRBJ2-4, with D perhaps TRBD2 (7 bases). Germline V lookup: CDR1 MDHEN, CDR2 SYDVKM. The CDR3 is 17 residues long. The V and J ends lost 5 bases and 1 base respectively, with 18 bases between them. CDR3 residues: CASSPLWGGSAKNIQYF. DNA of the CDR3: TGTGCCAGCAGTCCCCTTTGGGGGGGCAGTGCCAAAAACATTCAGTACTTC.

In this sample, this clonotype turned up a few times. V usage is TRBV24-1 and J usage is TRBJ1-5, with TRBD1 matching over 10 bases. V trimming: 3 bases; J trimming: 0 bases; junction bases outside the gene matches: 7. The CDR3 is 18 amino acids. CDR1 KGHDR and CDR2 SFDVKD come from the germline V gene. CDR3 coding DNA: TGTGCCACCAGTGATACGAGACAGGGGGCTCCTAGCAATCAGCCCCAGCATTTT. Its translation is CATSDTRQGAPSNQPQHF.

This clonotype was seen more than once but under ten times. The chain employs TRBV5-1 and TRBJ2-3, with TRBD2 matching over 10 bases. The length of the CDR3 is 18 residues. V gave up 0 bases and J gave up 2 bases; unmatched junction bases: 9. Germline V gene lookup returns CDR1 SGHRS and CDR2 YFSETQ. The CDR3 DNA sequence: TGCGCCAGCAGCTTGGCAAAGACTAGCGGGCAGTACACAGATACGCAGTATTTT. Encoded protein: CASSLAKTSGQYTDTQYF. The full variable domain, in which reference TRBV5-1 and TRBJ2-3 provide the parts outside the CDR3, is KAGVTQTPRYLIKTRGQQVTLSCSPISGHRSVSWYQQTPGQGLQFLFEYFSETQRNKGNFPGRFSGRQFSNSRSEMNVSTLELGDSALYLCASSLAKTSGQYTDTQYFGPGTRLTVL.

In its sample, this clonotype was seen many times. The chain uses TRBV10-1 and TRBJ2-7; 8 nucleotides align to TRBD2. V trimming: 10 bases; J trimming: 3 bases; junction bases outside the gene matches: 11. Germline V gene lookup returns CDR1 WNHNN and CDR2 SYGVQD (reference sequence). CDR3 size: 14 residues. The CDR3 DNA reads as TGCGCCAACTCCTCCGCGACTAGCGTCTACGAGCAGTACTTC. Protein sequence: CANSSATSVYEQYF.

V gene TRBV24-1 combines with J gene TRBJ2-5; 10 bases align to TRBD2. CDR1 and CDR2 (germline): KGHDR, SFDVKD. J was trimmed by 5 bases and V by 1 base; bases with no gene match: 9. This CDR3 is built from 17 residues. The CDR3 loop reads CATSDFRLAGVGETQYF. The CDR3 DNA reads TGTGCCACCAGTGATTTCCGCCTAGCGGGAGTTGGGGAGACCCAGTACTTC.

Ten or more counts support this clonotype. The chain couples TRBV11-1 to TRBJ2-7; D is unresolved. CDR3 length: 15 residues. V was cut by 6 bases and J by 0 bases, with 15 bases left in between. CDR1 and CDR2 from the germline V gene are SGHAT and FQDESV (reference sequence). CDR3 DNA sequence: TGTGCCAGCAGTCCGGGTCCCGAGAGCTCCTACGAGCAGTACTTC. Amino acids: CASSPGPESSYEQYF. The variable domain in full, with the rest retrieved from reference TRBV11-1 and TRBJ2-7, is EAEVAQSPRYKITEKSQAVAFWCDPISGHATLYWYRQILGQGPELLVQFQDESVVDDSQLPKDRFSAERLKGVDSTLKIQPAELGDSAMYLCASSPGPESSYEQYFGPGTRLTVT.

The table lists this clonotype with many counts. The chain has TRBV20-1 and TRBJ1-2, with D tentatively TRBD1 (5 bases). V was trimmed by 2 bases and J by 0 bases, leaving 13 bases between them. Per the germline V gene, CDR1 is DFQATT and CDR2 is SNEGSKA (reference sequence). The CDR3 is made up of 15 amino acids. The DNA of the CDR3 is TGCAGTGCTAGAATGTTTGAAGGGGCTAACTATGGCTACACCTTC. Its protein is CSARMFEGANYGYTF.

A few counts support this clonotype. The rearrangement joins TRBV29-1 to TRBJ2-4, with a tentative D call TRBD2 (5 bases). Trimming took 0 bases from V and 6 from J, leaving 6 bases between them. The CDR3 totals 12 residues. From germline, CDR1 is SQVTM and CDR2 ANQGSEA. CDR3 coding DNA: TGCAGCGTTGAAGACGAGGGAAACATTCAGTACTTC. Amino acid sequence: CSVEDEGNIQYF.

The chain uses TRBV6-1 and TRBJ2-5; 8 nucleotides line up with TRBD1. Looked up from germline, CDR1 is MNHNS and CDR2 is SASEGT. The CDR3 runs 15 residues. J lost 5 bases, V lost 6 bases, and 11 bases had no gene match. The CDR3 region has the DNA TGTGCCAGCAGCTACTCAGGGGGCTACGGGGAGACCCAGTACTTC. Translation gives CASSYSGGYGETQYF.

Many counts were recorded for this clonotype. The rearrangement joins TRBV13 to TRBJ2-7, with TRBD1 identical over 10 bases. V dropped 4 bases and J dropped 1; count of bases not matched to a gene: 4. CDR3 length: 15 amino acids. In germline, CDR1 is PRHDT, CDR2 FYEKMQ (reference sequence). CDR3 DNA sequence: TGTGCCAGCAGCTCGGGACAGGGGAAGTCCTACGAGCAGTACTTC. Translated: CASSSGQGKSYEQYF.

On this clonotype itself: A much larger clone differs from this one at a single base, so this may be a read error. The conserved closing phenylalanine or tryptophan is absent in this CDR3, likely reflecting a read error. CDR3 in amino acids: CASTTGVAYEQYL. The CDR3 DNA sequence: TGTGCCAGCACAACGGGAGTCGCCTACGAGCAGTACTTA. The chain couples TRBV6-1 to TRBJ2-7, with a possible D match to TRBD2 (6 bases). The germline V gene encodes CDR1 MNHNS and CDR2 SASEGT. This CDR3 has 13 amino acids. V shed 7 bases and J shed 2 bases, with 12 bases lying between them.

This clonotype was seen ten or more times. This chain joins TRBV20-1 and TRBJ2-7; 9 positions agree with TRBD1. The CDR3 is 12 residues long. Germline CDR1 is DFQATT and CDR2 is SNEGSKA (reference sequence). V trimming: 6 bases; J trimming: 4 bases; junction bases outside the gene matches: 4. CDR3 in amino acids: CSAQTGGYEQYF. In nucleotides, the CDR3 is TGCAGTGCGCAGACAGGGGGATACGAGCAGTACTTC.

As for this clonotype: The junction departs from the called germline gene at one end, perhaps through a read error. The J gene is TRBJ2-1, the V gene TRBV29-1; 7 bases fit TRBD2. The CDR3 extends over 14 amino acids. Germline CDR1 reads SQVTM; CDR2 reads ANQGSEA. The CDR3, as DNA: TGCAGCGTAGATACTAGCGCGATCTACAGTGAGCAGTTCTTC. Translation: CSVDTSAIYSEQFF.

This clonotype was recorded at least ten times. The chain couples TRBV20-1 to TRBJ1-4; 9 bases agree with TRBD1. Trimming cost V 5 bases and J 6 bases; bases outside gene matches: 16. CDR3 length: 17 residues. The V gene's germline CDR1 is DFQATT and CDR2 SNEGSKA (reference sequence). The CDR3 coding sequence is TGCAGTGCTCCTCGTTACGGGACAGGGAAAATTGATGAAAAACTGTTTTTT. It encodes CSAPRYGTGKIDEKLFF.

This chain connects TRBV7-6 to TRBJ2-7; TRBD1 matches at 7 bases. Germline V gives CDR1 SGHVS, CDR2 FNYEAQ. The CDR3 spans 15 residues. With 5 bases clipped from V and 0 bases from J, the junction kept 7 bases outside the gene matches. CDR3 nucleotides: TGTGCCAGCAGCCCGACAGGGTTCGCCTCCTACGAGCAGTACTTC. This gives the protein CASSPTGFASYEQYF.

This clonotype was detected ten times or more. The chain uses TRBV5-1 and TRBJ2-2; 7 bases fit TRBD2. The germline V gene encodes CDR1 SGHRS and CDR2 YFSETQ. The CDR3 is made up of 19 amino acids. With V trimmed by 0 bases and J by 3 bases, 14 bases remained unmatched. In DNA, the CDR3 is TGCGCCAGCAGCTTGGAGATCGGCGGGGGTAAATGGGACACCGGGGAGCTGTTTTTT. Protein: CASSLEIGGGKWDTGELFF.

This clonotype was seen at least ten times. The J gene is TRBJ1-1, the V gene TRBV2; no firm D call. V dropped 8 bases and J dropped 2 bases, with 24 bases sitting between them. CDR3 length equals 17 residues. Germline CDR1 is SNHLY and CDR2 is FYNNEI. The CDR3 sequence: CASPGPPSTISNTEAFF. In nucleotides, the CDR3 is TGTGCCAGCCCCGGCCCACCCTCCACCATTTCAAACACTGAAGCTTTCTTT.

This clonotype was recorded at least ten times. The V call is TRBV12-3 or TRBV12-4, the J call TRBJ1-2, with D uncertain. V was pared by 5 bases and J by 0 bases, with 7 bases between. The CDR3 consists of 13 residues. In DNA, the CDR3 is TGTGCCAGCAGTCCGAGGACTAACTATGGCTACACCTTC. Amino acids: CASSPRTNYGYTF.

In regard to this clonotype: Possible read error: a much larger clone is one base away. J is TRBJ2-2 and V is TRBV28, with TRBD1 matching over 7 bases. Germline V lookup: CDR1 MDHEN, CDR2 SYDVKM. V shed 5 bases and J 6 bases; nucleotides not matched to a gene: 12. This CDR3 contains 16 residues. Written as DNA, the CDR3 is TGTGCCAGCAGTAAATTTAGGGGGCGTGTGCCCGGGGAGCTGTTTTTT. It specifies CASSKFRGRVPGELFF.

This clonotype was recorded many times. The chain has TRBV29-1 and TRBJ1-1; no firm D call. The CDR3 covers 13 residues. The V gene lost 8 bases and the J gene lost 4 bases, with 17 bases spanning the gap. Germline-derived CDR1 and CDR2 are SQVTM and ANQGSEA. The CDR3 protein is CSSRIPGGTEAFF. CDR3 DNA sequence: TGCAGCTCCCGGATCCCCGGAGGCACTGAAGCTTTCTTT.